Listed below are T cell receptor beta chains from one sample, sequenced in a study. TCRdb analysed the RT-PCR reads with MiXCR anew, one entry per CDR3 protein. The top ten hold roughly 3.9% of the sample, which has more than 550,000 distinct CDR3 sequences, more than 13% seen once. The sequenced material came from memory CD4+ T cells from blood. The receptors were gathered from a female donor in good health, serving as a healthy control. The CDR3 runs from the conserved cysteine through the conserved F or W. Each record gives: J gene, V gene, D gene, CDR3 length, clone size, CDR3 DNA, CDR3 protein. A D gene is named only where the DNA matches it firmly. A row's size may be missing; if present it is once, few, many or a size class.

TRBJ1-5 TRBV3-1 . 16 . TGTGCCAGCAGCCACGGCACGGGACGTAGCAATCAGCCCCAGCATTTT CASSHGTGRSNQPQHF
TRBJ1-4 TRBV20-1 . 14 many TGCAGTGCCGCCTCGGACACCCCGGGATGGAAACTGTTTTTT CSAASDTPGWKLFF
TRBJ1-1 TRBV10-3 TRBD1 14 . TGTGCCATCAGTTCCGACAGGGGCTACACTGAAGCTTTCTTT CAISSDRGYTEAFF
TRBJ2-5 TRBV7-9 TRBD2 16 . TGTGCCAGCAGCCTCGGGACTAGCGGGAGGACAGAGACCCAGTACTTC CASSLGTSGRTETQYF
TRBJ2-5 TRBV6-5 TRBD2 14 . TGTGCCAGAGGGGCTAGCGGGAGCGGAGAGACCCAGTACTTC CARGASGSGETQYF
TRBJ1-2 TRBV7-2 . 17 . TGTGCCAGCAGCTTAGTTCAAGGTCCACCCCCTCTCTATGGCTACACCTTC CASSLVQGPPPLYGYTF
TRBJ1-1 TRBV10-3 . 12 few TGTGCCATCAGTGAGGTTGACAGGGAAGCTTTCTTT CAISEVDREAFF
TRBJ2-7 TRBV6-1 TRBD1 14 few TGTGCCAGCCCCTTAGGGACAGGGATGAGGGAGCAGTACTTC CASPLGTGMREQYF
TRBJ1-2 TRBV20-1 . 13 few TGCAGTGCTAGAGCGGCAGGGAGAGATGGCTACACCTTC CSARAAGRDGYTF
TRBJ2-7 TRBV6-6 TRBD2 15 few TGTGCCAGCAGGTCCGGGGCTATGGCGGGAGGAAGGCAGTACTTC CASRSGAMAGGRQYF
TRBJ1-2 TRBV20-1 . 12 few TGCAGTGCTAGTTCCGGGAGTCGTGGCTACACCTTC CSASSGSRGYTF
TRBJ2-1 TRBV9 . 14 few TGTGCCAGCAGCGTAAAGCCGGTGGGATCGGAGCAGTTCTTC CASSVKPVGSEQFF
TRBJ2-1 TRBV7-3 TRBD2 14 few TGTGCCAGCAGCTCCGGACCGGGGAGGGATGAGCAGTTCTTC CASSSGPGRDEQFF
TRBJ1-4 TRBV25-1 . 15 . TGTGCCAGCAGTGGACACAGGGAATCGAATGAAAAACTGTTTTTT CASSGHRESNEKLFF
TRBJ2-1 TRBV12-3/TRBV12-4 . 14 few TGTGCCAGCAGTTTTAGTCGGACCTACAATGAGCAGTTCTTC CASSFSRTYNEQFF
TRBJ2-5 TRBV7-2 . 11 many TGTGCCAGCAGCTTGTGGGAGACCCAGTACTTC CASSLWETQYF
TRBJ2-7 TRBV5-6 TRBD1 14 many TGTGCCAGCAGCTCGGGCCCAGGGGGTTACGAGCAGTACTTC CASSSGPGGYEQYF
TRBJ1-1 TRBV2 . 13 . TGTGCCAGCAGTGAGCAGGGCTCCACTGAAGCTTTCTTT CASSEQGSTEAFF
TRBJ2-5 TRBV5-1 TRBD2 19 many TGCGCCAGCAGCTTAGGGAGGACTAGCGGGATAAGTGGTGGAGAGACCCAGTACTTC CASSLGRTSGISGGETQYF
TRBJ2-7 TRBV6-2/TRBV6-3 TRBD2 17 . TGTGCCAGCAGTTACGCGGGAGACAGACCGTATTCCTACGAGCAGTACTTC CASSYAGDRPYSYEQYF
TRBJ2-7 TRBV3-1 TRBD2 14 . TGTGCCAGCAGCCAGGGACTAGCGGCATACGAGCAGTACTTC CASSQGLAAYEQYF
TRBJ1-1 TRBV6-5 . 14 . TGTGCCAGCAGTCGCACCGGAGGGGACACTGAAGCTTTCTTT CASSRTGGDTEAFF